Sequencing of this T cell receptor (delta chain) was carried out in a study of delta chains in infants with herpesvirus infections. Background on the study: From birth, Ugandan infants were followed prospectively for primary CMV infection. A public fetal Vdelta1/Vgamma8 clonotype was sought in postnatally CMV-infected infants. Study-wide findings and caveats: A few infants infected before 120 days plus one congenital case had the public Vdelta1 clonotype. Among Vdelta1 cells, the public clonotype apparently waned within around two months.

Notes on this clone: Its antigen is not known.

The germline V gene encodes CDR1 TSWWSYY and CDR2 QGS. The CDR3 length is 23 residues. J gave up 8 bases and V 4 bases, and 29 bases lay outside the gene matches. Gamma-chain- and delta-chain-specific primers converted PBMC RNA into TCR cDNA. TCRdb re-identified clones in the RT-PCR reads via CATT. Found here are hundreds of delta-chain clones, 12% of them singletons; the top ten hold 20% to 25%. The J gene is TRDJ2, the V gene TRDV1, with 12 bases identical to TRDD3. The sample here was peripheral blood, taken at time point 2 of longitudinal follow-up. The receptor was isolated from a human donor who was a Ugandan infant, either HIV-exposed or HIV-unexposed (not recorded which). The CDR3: CALGALGLPTIPWGIRKSAQLFF. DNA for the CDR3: TGTGCTCTTGGGGCCCTAGGCCTTCCTACTATTCCCTGGGGGATACGCAAGAGCGCACAACTCTTCTTT.